A selection of T cell receptor beta chains follows, all from one sample in a study of control samples from healthy donors and cancer patients. Using immunoSEQ multiplex PCR, the repertoire was profiled, and TCRdb retains in-frame clones only, with some absent. This repertoire includes some 190,000 clones. Sequencing used blood. The receptors stem from a woman aged 25-40 years in good health. CDR3s include the opening cysteine and the closing phenylalanine or tryptophan. The order of the fields is D gene, V gene, J gene, CDR3 DNA, CDR3 protein. D genes are given only for firm matches.

.	TRBV5-6	TRBJ2-7	TGTGCCAGCAGCTTGGCGGAGGGGGGCGAGCAGTACTTC	CASSLAEGGEQYF
TRBD1	TRBV28	TRBJ2-1	TGTGCCAGCAGTGTAGGGGGCCCTATAAGGGAGTTCTTC	CASSVGGPIREFF
.	TRBV9	TRBJ2-1	TGTGCCAGCAGCGTAGGGGGGACTCTCCAAGGCGAGCAGTTCTTC	CASSVGGTLQGEQFF
.	TRBV20-1	TRBJ1-3	TGCAGTGCTCGTGGACAAAACGCTGGAAACACCATATATTTT	CSARGQNAGNTIYF
.	TRBV5-1	TRBJ2-3	TGCGCCAGCAGCTTGGCCATAGCTCCCACAGATACGCAGTATTTT	CASSLAIAPTDTQYF
.	TRBV19	TRBJ1-5	TGTGCCAGTACCCCGGGGGGAGCGAATCAGCCCCAGCATTTT	CASTPGGANQPQHF
.	TRBV28	TRBJ1-2	TGTGCCAGCAGCCAACAAGGATATGGCTACACCTTC	CASSQQGYGYTF
.	TRBV11-2	TRBJ2-3	TGTGCCAGCAGCTTAGAGGCAGGTCTCCGTCGAAATACGCAGTATTTT	CASSLEAGLRRNTQYF
.	TRBV10-3	TRBJ2-7	TGTGCCATCAGCCAAATCTACGAGCAGTACTTC	CAISQIYEQYF
.	TRBV7-9	TRBJ1-4	TGTGCCAGCAGCCTACCCGACAGGTTGGGTGAAAAACTGTTTTTT	CASSLPDRLGEKLFF
TRBD2	TRBV14	TRBJ2-1	TGTGCCAGCAGCCTACTAGCGGGGGGGAACAATGAGCAGTTCTTC	CASSLLAGGNNEQFF
.	TRBV7-9	TRBJ1-4	TGTGCCAGCAGCCTAGGAAGACACAGGGATACTAATGAAAAACTGTTTTTT	CASSLGRHRDTNEKLFF
.	TRBV19	TRBJ1-1	TGTGCCAGTAGTATCATGGGGAGAAGAGCTTTCTTT	CASSIMGRRAFF
.	TRBV27	TRBJ2-1	TGTGCCAGCAGTTTATCACCAAACGCCTACAATGAGCAGTTCTTC	CASSLSPNAYNEQFF
TRBD1	TRBV9	TRBJ1-2	TGTGCCAGCAGCGCTACTCGGACAGGGTCTGGCTACACCTTC	CASSATRTGSGYTF
TRBD1	TRBV5-5	TRBJ1-1	TGTGCCAGCAGCTTTGATTTGGACAGGGGTTGGCATGAGAACACTGAAGCTTTCTTT	CASSFDLDRGWHENTEAFF
TRBD1	TRBV15	TRBJ2-7	TGTGCCACCAGCAGGGGGACAGGGGGCAACGAGCAGTACTTC	CATSRGTGGNEQYF
TRBD1	TRBV5-1	TRBJ1-2	TGCGCCAGCAGCTTGGCAGAGACAGGGGGCGGATTAAGTGGCTACACCTTC	CASSLAETGGGLSGYTF
.	TRBV7-9	TRBJ2-7	TGTGCCAGCAGCAGGGCAGGCGAGCAGTACTTC	CASSRAGEQYF
.	TRBV20-1	TRBJ1-1	TGCAGTGCCCGCCGAGCGGGTGAAGCTTTCTTT	CSARRAGEAFF
TRBD1	TRBV5-1	TRBJ2-7	TGCGCCAGCAGCTTGGATCCAGGGGGAGAGCAGTACTTC	CASSLDPGGEQYF
.	TRBV4-1	TRBJ1-6	TGCGCCAGCAGCCAAGGACTATATCCCCTCCACTTT	CASSQGLYPLHF